The 8 T cell receptor beta chains below all came from one sample that was sequenced in a study of T cells in Graves' hyperthyroidism and ophthalmopathy. Amplified TCR beta CDR3 regions came from RNA transcripts. TCR CDR3 underwent first-round RT-PCR with the HTBI primer set. TCRdb re-called the multiplex PCR reads with MiXCR, one entry per CDR3 protein. This table holds some 320,000 distinct CDR3 sequences, about an eighth found once. Sequencing was performed on blood. The receptors were gathered from a woman aged 40 to 49 with Graves' ophthalmopathy.

Turning to this clonotype: A read error is possible here, since a much larger clone lies one base away. The V call is TRBV2, the J call TRBJ1-1; TRBD1 might be the D (6 bases). The CDR3 runs to 14 residues. Germline loops: CDR1 SNHLY, CDR2 FYNNEI. The CDR3 is CAGSEGGGGGEAFF. The DNA of the CDR3 is TGTGCCGGCAGTGAAGGGGGAGGAGGGGGGGAAGCTTTCTTT.

This clonotype has a handful of counts. V usage is TRBV4-2 and J usage is TRBJ2-1; 7 positions match TRBD2. V lost 0 bases, J lost 1 base, and 3 bases stayed unmatched. CDR1 and CDR2 (germline): LGHNA, YNFKEQ. CDR3 length: 16 residues. The CDR3 region is CASSQDWGGSYNEQFF. The CDR3 coding sequence is TGTGCCAGCAGCCAAGACTGGGGGGGATCCTACAATGAGCAGTTCTTC.

This clonotype was counted at least ten times. For the CDR3, the DNA is TGCAGCGTCAGCGGAGGGTCGGTAGGCACAGATACGCAGTATTTT. It yields the protein CSVSGGSVGTDTQYF. The chain links TRBV29-1 to TRBJ2-3; a weak D match, TRBD2 (6 bases). V lost 6 bases, J lost 1 base, and 17 bases lay in between. The CDR3 contains 15 residues. The V gene's germline CDR1 is SQVTM and CDR2 ANQGSEA.

This clonotype appeared many times. V and J are TRBV29-1 and TRBJ1-1; a weak D match, TRBD1 (6 bases). The germline V gene encodes CDR1 SQVTM and CDR2 ANQGSEA. The V and J ends lost 5 bases and 5 bases respectively, with 12 bases between them. The CDR3 covers 12 residues. CDR3 amino acids: CSVRLQGTEAFF. CDR3 in DNA: TGCAGCGTTCGGTTGCAGGGGACTGAAGCTTTCTTT.

This chain links TRBV5-5 with TRBJ2-7, with D unclear. V dropped 0 bases and J dropped 0 bases, with 13 bases sitting between them. The CDR3 length is 16 residues. Germline CDR1 and CDR2: SGHKS and YYEKEE (reference sequence). CDR3 sequence: CASSLEVGLSSYEQYF. The DNA for the CDR3 is TGTGCCAGCAGCTTGGAGGTTGGGCTAAGCTCCTACGAGCAGTACTTC. The variable domain in full, with the rest retrieved from reference TRBV5-5 and TRBJ2-7, is DAGVTQSPTHLIKTRGQQVTLRCSPISGHKSVSWYQQVLGQGPQFIFQYYEKEERGRGNFPDRFSARQFPNYSSELNVNALLLGDSALYLCASSLEVGLSSYEQYFGPGTRLTVT.

This clonotype was seen a few times. The chain joins TRBV20-1 to TRBJ1-1; D is unclear. The CDR3 is made up of 14 amino acids. Trimming took 4 bases from V and 3 from J, leaving 15 bases between them. Looked up from germline, CDR1 is DFQATT and CDR2 is SNEGSKA (reference sequence). The CDR3 loop is CSAKGPWADTEAFF. CDR3 coding DNA: TGCAGTGCTAAAGGTCCCTGGGCGGACACTGAAGCTTTCTTT.

This clonotype was counted many times. CDR3 sequence reads: CASSQRTFTNSPLHF. The CDR3 DNA reads as TGTGCCAGCAGCCAAAGGACCTTTACGAATTCACCCCTCCACTTT. The chain has TRBV2 and TRBJ1-6; D unclear. The CDR3 has 15 amino acids. Trimming pared 6 bases from V and 7 bases from J, leaving 16 bases between. Germline loops: CDR1 SNHLY, CDR2 FYNNEI.

This clonotype was observed at least ten times. The chain uses TRBV7-8 and TRBJ2-5, with D tentatively TRBD2 (6 bases). Germline-derived CDR1 and CDR2 are SGHVS and FQNEAQ. The CDR3 has 12 residues. V dropped 7 bases and J dropped 5 bases, with 11 bases sitting between them. The CDR3 DNA sequence: TGTGCCAGCACGGCGGGGATGGAGACCCAGTACTTC. As protein: CASTAGMETQYF.